Included here is one TCR beta chain sequence, with context. Its antigen is not identified. This sample is drawn from a study of T cell responses to AZD1222 COVID-19 vaccine. Study conclusions and caveats: Clonal diversity was possibly underestimated, and white British individuals and females predominated among donors. The reported proportion of spike-specific TCRs targeting unmutated variant regions was nearly half.

Sequencing was performed with immunoSEQ multiplex PCR; in TCRdb, only in-frame clones are kept and a portion is missing. The profile shows more than 110,000 clones, approximately 90% of them singletons. The TCR was taken from an adult in good health. The sequences come from peripheral blood, collected on day 0 of AZD1222 vaccination.

CDR3 in DNA: TGTGCCAGTAGTATAAGACAGGGGCGCGGACTTAGGGAGCAGTACTTC. Residues: CASSIRQGRGLREQYF. The V call is TRBV19, the J call TRBJ2-7; TRBD1 aligns across 8 bases. V gave up 2 bases and J gave up 7 bases; unmatched junction bases: 13. The CDR3 extends over 16 amino acids. Looked up from germline, CDR1 is LNHDA and CDR2 is SQIVND (reference sequence).